The sequence of this T cell receptor (beta chain) was determined in a study of cytomegalovirus exposure and HLA in healthy donors (dated by TCRdb to the late 2010s). At the level of the whole study: An earlier analysis of roughly 630 of the donors reported 250 to 350 Gb of sequence data and some 100 million unique TCR beta sequences from some 180 million T cells. Roughly 300 gigabases of sequencing data and 78 million or so unique TCR sequences were included in an early release covering about 620 HLA-typed donors. Class I and class II HLA loci were covered by the typing at four-digit resolution. Donor age, sex, ethnicity and CMV serostatus were collected together with the repertoire data. Rather than using new phenotypic data, the later analysis identified candidate immune exposures from TCR beta sequences and from how often those sequences occurred across donors. The study aimed to test whether cataloging public T cell receptors could reveal signatures of past pathogen exposure. In addition to the first cohort of 650 to 750 subjects, a separate validation cohort of under 150 different subjects was used. A later analysis re-examined previously published TCR beta repertoires from 610 or so donors and added high-resolution HLA genotyping to investigate patterns of TCR occurrence. Among 398 genotyped donors of the cohort, an average of around 250,000 unique TCR beta nucleotide sequences was sequenced per donor, of which about 18% were non-productive. Every discovery cohort repertoire had been produced on one sequencing platform. To predict cytomegalovirus infection status, the study brought together high-throughput TCR immunosequencing, statistical association of individual TCRs with disease status, and machine learning. Several DR-DQ haplotypes were handled as single units for association and clustering because linkage in the cohort was strong. The number of donors typed differed by locus, with about 629-630 for A, B, C, DRB1 and DQB1, roughly 520 for DQA1, 606 for DPA1, and around 430 for DPB1. Using immunosequencing, the study profiled T cell repertoires from approximately 700 subjects and related those repertoires to cytomegalovirus serostatus. In a later genetic analysis, genome-wide SNP genotypes for about three fifths of the roughly 670 donors were used, and that subset was treated as a discovery cohort. An earlier analysis of some 500 of the donors used high-throughput TCR beta sequencing to judge whether each TCR beta V gene segment behaved as functional or pseudogenic. The genetic ancestry cluster associated with self-reported Caucasian donors included about four fifths of the approximately 410 genotyped donors.

Results and caveats for the whole study, not just this receptor: In an earlier analysis of over 550 of the donors, most TCR beta V segments were observed in productive rearrangements about 87% or about 30% of the time, broadly matching IMGT annotations. A later analysis found that most CMV-associated TCR beta chains appeared HLA-restricted, with HLA associations seemingly driven largely by CMV exposure. Because some donors lacked HLA typing at each locus, the association tests relied only on the typed subset. According to a later analysis, parvovirus B19, influenza, CMV and Epstein-Barr virus appeared linked to several top co-occurrence clusters. Some IMGT-functional V segments, including TRBV6-2 and TRBV6-3, could not be distinguished by the 87-base-pair reads and were therefore excluded. A further reported finding was that TCR beta sequences accurately predicted the HLA-A and HLA-B alleles for most subjects in the first cohort. An association between a missense DCLRE1C variant and V-gene and J-gene trimming of TCR beta chains was found in a later genetic analysis and replicated in an independent cohort. In a later analysis, HLA-associated TCR beta chains showed more clonal expansion and lower generation probabilities than non-associated chains that were equally common. Some 15 rarely observed V segments, including chromosome 9 orphons, were excluded from the earlier analysis of about 500 of the donors because counts were too low. A later genetic analysis reported fewer N-insertions in productive TCRs among donors in an Asian-associated ancestry cluster than the roughly 620-donor mean. Correlated functional status among segregating V segments might be attributable to linkage disequilibrium, but an unknown experimental factor could not be ruled out. According to a later analysis, TCR association rates differed among HLA loci, with DRB1 alleles showing the most associated TCRs and HLA-C alleles showing the fewest. Across donors, most TCR sequences were observed very rarely, whereas some public TCRs were present in many individuals. Three of the identified cytomegalovirus-associated TCR beta chains were confirmed in vitro to be specific for cytomegalovirus antigens. Cytomegalovirus status was reported to be diagnosed by the classifier with high specificity and sensitivity in both the original and validation cohorts. The cohort was sequenced for TCR beta chains only, and without alpha or paired-chain data the features that could be detected were limited. Specific HLA alleles were associated with roughly 16,000 TCR beta sequences at a false discovery rate of 0.05 in a later analysis. The presence/absence analyses assumed that sequencing depth was roughly uniform across donors, and that assumption may not be true. The authors suggested that the approach could potentially be generalized to other disease states and immunological phenotypes. The study gave a list of about 160 TCR beta chains associated with cytomegalovirus. When HLA alleles, especially DR and DQ, strongly co-occurred, attributing TCR associations to individual alleles was difficult. A cluster of highly shared sequence variants was judged likely to represent a technical artifact of the sequencing pipeline. For the cohort, immune exposure information was limited to CMV serostatus.

The cohort was made up of about 670 healthy bone marrow donors. All cohort members were sampled while nominally healthy, although unrecorded immune exposures were likely present. The donor was CMV seronegative and belonged to the group of more than 300 seronegative cohort members. Every donor gave a peripheral blood sample, and the peripheral blood mononuclear cells from that sample were used for TCR beta sequencing. Genomic DNA extraction from the blood cell samples was performed with the Qiagen DNeasy Blood Extraction Kit. The germline V gene sets CDR1 to SGDLS and CDR2 to YYNGEE. From the cysteine up to the phenylalanine, the CDR3 has a length of 16 residues. The read is trimmed to its CDR3 DNA, 48 bases read in frame from base 1. V loses 0 bases, J loses 0 bases, and the germline ends lie 10 bases apart. Concerning this clone itself: No cognate antigen has been identified for it. The input lacks base qualities; no much larger clone sits a single base away.

Library generation was performed with the immunoSEQ multiplex PCR assay. The multiplex PCR relied on a mix of 60 forward primers for TCR Vbeta segments and 13 reverse primers for TCR Jbeta segments. Amplification of the CDR3 region of rearranged TCR beta genes was performed with a multiplex PCR assay on genomic DNA. The Illumina HiSeq System was used to sequence the amplified TCR beta libraries as 87-base-pair reads. The paper's data handling went like this. A later analysis tallied 80 million to 95 million unique TCR beta chains across the 600 to 700 repertoires, and some 10 million of those chains were shared by two or more donors. Raw reads were error-corrected and collapsed into unique sequences with a nearest-neighbor algorithm that merged closely related sequences to remove PCR and sequencing errors. To assign V, D and J gene segments, CDR3 sequences were aligned to IMGT reference sequences. Each retained sequence needed at least a six-nucleotide match to both a V gene segment and a J gene segment. A rearrangement was called productive if the CDR3 had no stop codons and remained in frame with V and J, and every other rearrangement was called non-productive. CDR3 was defined according to IMGT convention as the region running from the second conserved V-encoded cysteine to the conserved J-encoded phenylalanine. The earlier analysis of approximately 590 of the donors excluded any sequence lacking an unambiguous match to a single V gene segment. In an earlier analysis of 450 to 750 of the donors, a V segment was called functional when productive rearrangements were above 56.7%, and segregating when the standard deviation between donors exceeded 5%. A statistical classification framework was built to diagnose cytomegalovirus status from the catalog of TCR beta chain sequences. In a later analysis, V and J genes were assigned by comparing TCR nucleotide sequences against IMGT/GENE-DB human TR gene sequences. Using the TCRdist pipeline, a later analysis assigned CDR3 sequences along with most-parsimonious VDJ recombination scenarios. A later analysis defined each TCR beta chain by its CDR3 amino acid sequence plus V-gene family, and excluded reads lacking a unique V-gene family. As a way to deal with suspected cross-contamination and a sequencing artifact, a later analysis dropped 450 to 700 nucleotide sequences that were highly shared and had low generation probability. A later analysis calculated a clonal expansion index for each public chain from normalized within-repertoire ranks of inferred template counts. Generation probabilities in a later analysis came from a VDJ recombination model fitted to out-of-frame rearrangements, and those results were checked against IGoR. In a later analysis, hypergeometric tests were used to score TCR-TCR, TCR-HLA and TCR-CMV co-occurrence, with a repertoire-size bias correction applied to TCR pairs. False discovery rates were estimated in a later analysis by permuting HLA or CMV assignments 20 times. In a later analysis, co-occurring TCRs were grouped using DBSCAN, with TCRdist sequence similarity added in when clustering inside HLA-allele-positive subsets. Repertoires with fewer than 30,000 or more than 120,000 public chains, plus five repertoires with anomalous nucleotide sharing, were excluded from co-occurrence clustering. The immuneACCESS repertoire file appears here via TCRdb, limited to in-frame rearrangements. These files lack a portion of the clones; in checked studies, under half of the deficit traces to unresolved V genes, and the cause of the others is not known. V and J calls and clone size are copied from that table; D and trimming were computed from the DNA. The table for this sample lists tens of thousands of clones; roughly four fifths of them were counted only once. The ten largest clones represent roughly 2% of the sample.

The sequence is built from TRBV9 and TRBJ1-3, with the D gene call left open. Material for sequencing was PBMCs. The source is a man aged 18 to 29 in good health and CMV-seronegative. The CDR3 protein is CASSVGSQSSGNTIYF. The nucleotide sequence is given as TGTGCCAGCAGCGTAGGAAGCCAATCCTCTGGAAACACCATATATTTT.